The 11 T cell receptor beta chains listed next were all sequenced from one sample in a study of radiation and T cells in renal cell carcinoma. Clones were read by immunoSEQ multiplex PCR, and TCRdb kept only the in-frame ones, dropping some. This table holds 100,000 to 150,000 clones, 81% found once. Stated time point: blood 2 weeks post-SBRT. This sample's treatment: 15 Gy SBRT to primary tumor, nephrectomy 4 weeks later. This specimen consisted of blood, obtained from a patient whose treatment included radiotherapy and nephrectomy. The receptors come from an older woman with renal cell carcinoma.

This chain connects TRBV2 to TRBJ2-1; 9 nucleotides align to TRBD1. The germline gives CDR1 SNHLY, CDR2 FYNNEI. The CDR3 is 16 amino acids. V shed 5 bases, J shed 7 bases, and the junction held 12 bases outside the gene matches. The CDR3 sequence: CASSPSGTGLWNEQFF. The CDR3 nucleotides are TGTGCCAGCAGTCCGTCAGGGACAGGGCTCTGGAATGAGCAGTTCTTC. Complete variable domain (other parts from reference TRBV2 and TRBJ2-1): EPEVTQTPSHQVTQMGQEVILRCVPISNHLYFYWYRQILGQKVEFLVSFYNNEISEKSEIFDDQFSVERPDGSNFTLKIRSTKLEDSAMYFCASSPSGTGLWNEQFFGPGTRLTVL.

In this sample, this clone turned up a few times. V is TRBV5-6 and J is TRBJ2-4; D remains unclear. The germline V gene encodes CDR1 SGHDT and CDR2 YYEEEE. The CDR3 contains 14 residues. With 4 bases removed from V and 1 base from J, the gap between germline ends came to 9 bases. The CDR3 is CASSQVRAKNIQYF. The CDR3 nucleotides are TGTGCCAGCAGCCAGGTGCGGGCCAAAAACATTCAGTACTTC.

This clone was observed a single time. V gene TRBV5-4 combines with J gene TRBJ2-1; 9 bases fit TRBD1. V shed 4 bases and J 12 bases; nucleotides not matched to a gene: 8. The CDR3 is 13 residues long. The V gene's germline CDR1 is SGHNT and CDR2 YYREEE (reference sequence). The CDR3 loop reads CASSPGQGFLQFF. The CDR3 DNA is TGTGCCAGCAGCCCCGGACAGGGGTTTTTGCAGTTCTTC.

The chain links TRBV5-4 to TRBJ2-7; D not resolved. The V end was cut by 4 bases, the J end by 1 base, with 15 bases between. Germline V CDR1 and CDR2: SGHNT, YYREEE (reference sequence). The CDR3 contains 15 residues. The CDR3 sequence is CASSVMTTGSYEQYF. The CDR3 DNA is TGTGCCAGCAGCGTTATGACAACCGGATCCTACGAGCAGTACTTC.

This chain uses TRBV6-5 with TRBJ2-7; D not certain. The CDR3 totals 12 residues. V lost 0 bases and J lost 7, with 7 bases in between. Per the germline V gene, CDR1 is MNHEY and CDR2 is SVGAGI. DNA of the CDR3: TGTGCCAGCAGTTACTCGACAAGGGAGCAGTACTTC. Translated: CASSYSTREQYF.

This chain links TRBV19 with TRBJ1-4; no firm D call. Germline V gene lookup returns CDR1 LNHDA and CDR2 SQIVND (reference sequence). Trimming shortened V by 4 bases and J by 5 bases, and 17 bases separated the two germline ends. The CDR3 consists of 16 residues. The CDR3 loop is CASSSSAGHLNEKLFF. CDR3 nucleotide sequence: TGTGCCAGTAGTAGCTCCGCTGGGCACTTGAATGAAAAACTGTTTTTT.

The chain combines TRBV18 with TRBJ2-7, with D tentatively TRBD1 (5 bases). The CDR3 loop spans 14 amino acids. Germline V gene sequence: CDR1 KGHSH, CDR2 LQKENI. The V end lost 2 bases, the J end lost 5 bases, and 13 bases lay between the germline ends. Written as DNA, the CDR3 is TGTGCCAGCTCACCAAGGGGTACGGGTAACGAGCAGTACTTC. The encoded protein is CASSPRGTGNEQYF.

The rearrangement uses TRBV19 and TRBJ1-5, with 9 bases fitting TRBD1. The junction had 3 bases not matched to a gene; V was cut back by 5 bases and J by 4 bases. The CDR3 spans 14 residues. From germline, CDR1 is LNHDA and CDR2 SQIVND (reference sequence). The CDR3 nucleotides read TGTGCCAGTAGTTGGGGACAGGGTAATCAGCCCCAGCATTTT. This encodes CASSWGQGNQPQHF.

This chain connects TRBV20-1 to TRBJ1-2; TRBD1 matches 9 bases. V was pared by 5 bases and J by 7 bases, with 2 bases of the junction left unmatched. Germline V lookup: CDR1 DFQATT, CDR2 SNEGSKA (reference sequence). The CDR3 contains 11 residues. In DNA form, the CDR3 reads TGCAGTGCTGACAGGGGGGGTGGCTACACCTTC. It is translated as CSADRGGGYTF.

This clone appeared once. The V call is TRBV5-5, the J call TRBJ1-1; D unclear. CDR1 and CDR2 from the germline V gene are SGHKS and YYEKEE (reference sequence). V gave up 0 bases and J gave up 1 base, with 7 bases separating them. This CDR3 is 14 amino acids long. Here the CDR3 DNA reads TGTGCCAGCAGCTTGGCGGGAGGGAACACTGAAGCTTTCTTT. It yields the protein CASSLAGGNTEAFF.

This clone was detected only a few times. The chain combines TRBV10-3 with TRBJ2-7; 7 positions match TRBD1. Looked up from germline, CDR1 is ENHRY and CDR2 is SYGVKD. There are 12 residues in the CDR3. Trimming at V came to 6 bases and at J to 6 bases, leaving 5 bases not matched to a gene. Here the CDR3 DNA reads TGTGCCATCAGCTCAGACAGGGTCGAGCAGTACTTC. It is translated as CAISSDRVEQYF.